The clone carrying this T cell receptor (beta chain) was found many times. Amplified TCR beta CDR3 regions derived from RNA transcripts. The TCR CDR3 was amplified in a first-round RT-PCR using the HTBI primer set. TCRdb analysed the multiplex PCR reads with MiXCR anew, one entry per CDR3 protein. The sample lists about 740,000 distinct CDR3 sequences, roughly 15% occurring once. This specimen comes from a study of T cells in Graves' hyperthyroidism and ophthalmopathy. The clonotype was recovered from a woman between 18 and 29 years old with Graves' hyperthyroidism. Sequenced material: blood.

As DNA, the CDR3 is TGTGCCTGGAGCGGCAAGGGACAGGGGTCCTACGAGCAGTACTTC. Protein sequence: CAWSGKGQGSYEQYF. The V gene is TRBV30, the J gene TRBJ2-7; 10 bases are shared with TRBD1. This CDR3 has 15 residues. Trimming took 3 bases from V and 1 from J; bases not matched to a gene: 6. In germline, CDR1 is GTSNPN, CDR2 SVGIG (reference sequence).